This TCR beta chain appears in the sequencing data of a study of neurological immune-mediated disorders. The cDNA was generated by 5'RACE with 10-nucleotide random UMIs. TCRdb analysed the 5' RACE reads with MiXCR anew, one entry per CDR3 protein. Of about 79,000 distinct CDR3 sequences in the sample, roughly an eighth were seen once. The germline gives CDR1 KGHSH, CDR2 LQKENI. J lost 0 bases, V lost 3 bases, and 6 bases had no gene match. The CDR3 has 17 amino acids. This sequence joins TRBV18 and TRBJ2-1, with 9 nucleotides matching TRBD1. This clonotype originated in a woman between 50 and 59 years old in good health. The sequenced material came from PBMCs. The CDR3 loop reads CASSPTGGVSSYNEQFF. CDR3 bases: TGTGCCAGCTCACCCACAGGGGGCGTAAGCTCCTACAATGAGCAGTTCTTC.